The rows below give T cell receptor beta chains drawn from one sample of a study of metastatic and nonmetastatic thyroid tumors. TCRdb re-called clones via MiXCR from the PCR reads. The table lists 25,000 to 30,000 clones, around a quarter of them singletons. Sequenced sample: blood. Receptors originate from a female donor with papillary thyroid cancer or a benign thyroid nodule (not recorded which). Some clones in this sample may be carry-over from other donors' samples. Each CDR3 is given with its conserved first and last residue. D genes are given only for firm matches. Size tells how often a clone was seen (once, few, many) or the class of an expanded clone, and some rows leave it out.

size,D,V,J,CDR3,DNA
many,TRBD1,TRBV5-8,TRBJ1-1,CASSLWQGADTEAFF,TGTGCCAGCAGCTTGTGGCAGGGGGCGGACACTGAAGCTTTCTTT
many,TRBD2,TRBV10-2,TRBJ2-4,CASSEKRTRQSIQYF,TGCGCCAGCAGTGAGAAGAGGACTAGACAATCCATTCAGTACTTC
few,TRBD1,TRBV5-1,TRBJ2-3,CASSLVTGFATDTQYF,TGCGCCAGCAGCTTGGTGACAGGGTTTGCCACAGATACGCAGTATTTT
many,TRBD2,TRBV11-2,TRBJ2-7,CASSLVAGSPVDEQYF,TGTGCCAGCAGCTTAGTAGCGGGCTCCCCAGTGGACGAGCAGTACTTC
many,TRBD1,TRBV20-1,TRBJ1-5,CSASSRTGGIGNQPQHF,TGCAGTGCTAGTTCAAGGACAGGGGGCATCGGCAATCAGCCCCAGCATTTT
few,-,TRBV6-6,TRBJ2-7,CASSYDGSREQYF,TGTGCCAGCAGTTACGACGGAAGCAGGGAGCAGTACTTC
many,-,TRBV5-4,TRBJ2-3,CASSPGLPQGTQYF,TGTGCCAGCAGCCCGGGACTCCCACAGGGTACGCAGTATTTT
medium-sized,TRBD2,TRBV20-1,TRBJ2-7,CSARDLREGIYEQYF,TGCAGTGCTAGAGATTTGCGGGAGGGCATCTACGAGCAGTACTTC
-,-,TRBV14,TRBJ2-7,CASSHGHILGGYSYEQYF,TGTGCCAGCAGCCACGGCCACATCCTGGGCGGGTACTCCTACGAGCAGTACTTC
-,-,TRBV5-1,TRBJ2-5,CASKPGPGDMSQYF,TGCGCCAGCAAACCGGGACCGGGGGATATGTCCCAGTACTTC
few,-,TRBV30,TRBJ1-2,CAWSSGLDYGYTF,TGTGCCTGGAGTAGCGGGCTCGACTATGGCTACACCTTC
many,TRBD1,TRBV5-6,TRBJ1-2,CASSLTDGTAYGYTF,TGTGCCAGCAGCTTGACAGATGGGACAGCCTATGGCTACACCTTC
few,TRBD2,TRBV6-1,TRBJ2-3,CASSETWLAGDTQYF,TGTGCCAGCAGTGAAACGTGGCTAGCGGGAGATACGCAGTATTTT
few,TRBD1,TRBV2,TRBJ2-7,CASSGDRDEEQYF,TGTGCCAGCAGCGGGGACAGGGACGAGGAGCAGTACTTC
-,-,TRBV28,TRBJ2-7,CASMPPWRSAYEQYF,TGTGCCAGCATGCCCCCGTGGCGGTCCGCCTACGAGCAGTACTTC
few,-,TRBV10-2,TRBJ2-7,CASGLSGVIYEQYF,TGCGCCAGCGGTCTATCGGGAGTTATCTACGAGCAGTACTTC
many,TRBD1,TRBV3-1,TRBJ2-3,CASSQGQGITDTQYF,TGTGCCAGCAGCCAAGGACAGGGGATCACAGATACGCAGTATTTT
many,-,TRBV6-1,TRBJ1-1,CASSSRGGTEAFF,TGTGCCAGCAGTTCCCGGGGGGGTACTGAAGCTTTCTTT
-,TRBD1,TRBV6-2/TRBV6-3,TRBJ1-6,CASSYSRQGVSSYNSPLHF,TGTGCCAGCAGTTACTCGAGGCAGGGGGTGAGCTCCTATAATTCACCCCTCCACTTT
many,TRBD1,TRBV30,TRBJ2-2,CAWGGDRGYTGELFF,TGTGCCTGGGGGGGGGACAGGGGGTATACCGGGGAGCTGTTTTTT
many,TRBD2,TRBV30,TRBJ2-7,CAWGLAGYYEQYF,TGTGCCTGGGGACTAGCGGGTTACTACGAGCAGTACTTC
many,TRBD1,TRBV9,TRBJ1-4,CASSARTGGGEKLFF,TGTGCCAGCAGCGCCCGAACAGGGGGAGGCGAAAAACTGTTTTTT
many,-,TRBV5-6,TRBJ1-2,CASSYATGRNYGYTF,TGTGCCAGCAGTTACGCCACAGGGCGGAACTATGGCTACACCTTC
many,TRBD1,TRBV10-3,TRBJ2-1,CAIRSGDRGFNEQFF,TGTGCCATCAGGTCTGGGGACAGGGGGTTCAATGAGCAGTTCTTC
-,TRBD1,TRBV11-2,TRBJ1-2,CASSLDRTGGVYGYTF,TGTGCCAGCAGCTTAGACCGGACAGGGGGAGTCTATGGCTACACCTTC
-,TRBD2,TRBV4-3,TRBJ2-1,CASSQSPIAGGSDEQFF,TGCGCCAGCAGCCAATCACCTATAGCGGGAGGAAGCGATGAGCAGTTCTTC
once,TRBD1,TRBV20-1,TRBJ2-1,CSARDLTGTGGTDEQFF,TGCAGTGCTAGAGATCTGACCGGGACAGGGGGCACGGATGAGCAGTTCTTC